Listed below are T cell receptor beta chains from one sample, sequenced in a study of regulatory T cells in long-lasting Graves disease. TCRdb itself ran the multiplex PCR reads through MiXCR, one entry per CDR3 protein. The sample shows 350,000 to 450,000 distinct CDR3 sequences, 15% of them seen only once. These data were also reused for a study on T cells in Graves' hyperthyroidism and ophthalmopathy.

The sequencing here drew on peripheral blood mononuclear cells (PBMCs), taken at new diagnosis, from a patient treated with antithyroid drugs. The receptor source for this set is a middle-aged woman with Graves disease. CDR3s include the opening cysteine and the closing phenylalanine or tryptophan. The order of the fields is J gene, clone size, V gene, D gene, CDR3 DNA, CDR3 protein. A D gene is named only where the DNA matches it firmly. Size values are once, few and many counts, or a class for expanded clones, and some rows have none.

TRBJ2-3	many	TRBV11-3	TRBD2	TGTGCCAGCAGCTTAGGGGCTAGCGGGGCCTCGGGCACAGATACGCAGTATTTT	CASSLGASGASGTDTQYF
TRBJ2-5	few	TRBV4-1	NA	TGCGCCAGCAGCCAAGATCCCAGGGGGGTCTGGGAGACCCAGTACTTC	CASSQDPRGVWETQYF
TRBJ1-1	many	TRBV6-1	NA	TGTGCCAGCATGGTGGGGGAGAACACTGAAGCTTTCTTT	CASMVGENTEAFF
TRBJ2-5	few	TRBV7-7	NA	TGTGCTAGCTCCCGGCAGGGTGAGAGTCAAGAGACCCAGTACTTC	CASSRQGESQETQYF
TRBJ1-2	many	TRBV3-1	NA	TGTGCCAGCAGCCAAGCGTACACTAACTATGGCTACACCTTC	CASSQAYTNYGYTF
TRBJ2-2	few	TRBV10-3	NA	TGTGCCATCAGTACTGGGACAAAAGGATACGGGGAGCTGTTTTTT	CAISTGTKGYGELFF
TRBJ2-6	NA	TRBV7-6	TRBD2	TGTGCCAGCAGCACCTTAGCGGGAGGACCGGGATCTGGGGCCAACGTCCTGACTTTC	CASSTLAGGPGSGANVLTF
TRBJ2-3	many	TRBV12-3/TRBV12-4	TRBD2	TGTGCCAGCAGTTTTTCTAGCGGAAGCACAGATACGCAGTATTTT	CASSFSSGSTDTQYF
TRBJ2-6	many	TRBV27	NA	TGTGCCAGCAGTGGTTCACTTAGCTCTGGGGCCAACGTCCTGACTTTC	CASSGSLSSGANVLTF
TRBJ2-1	many	TRBV7-2	NA	TGTGCCAGCAGCTTATGGCATGAGCAGTTCTTC	CASSLWHEQFF
TRBJ2-7	many	TRBV12-3/TRBV12-4	NA	TGTGCCAGCAGTTCCTACACATCTAACGAGCAGTACTTC	CASSSYTSNEQYF
TRBJ2-1	NA	TRBV4-1	TRBD2	TGCGCCAGCAGCCAAGAAGGTCTAGCGGGTTATTTCTTC	CASSQEGLAGYFF
TRBJ2-2	NA	TRBV6-9	NA	TGTGCCAGCAGTTACTCCTCGGGTGGGCCGCCCGGGGAGCTGTTTTTT	CASSYSSGGPPGELFF
TRBJ1-1	many	TRBV11-2	NA	TGTGCCAGCAGAGCAATAGGGGGGACTGAAGCTTTCTTT	CASRAIGGTEAFF
TRBJ1-2	many	TRBV6-1	TRBD1	TGTGCCAGCAGGACTGGACAGGGGGCGGATGGCTACACCTTC	CASRTGQGADGYTF
TRBJ2-2	many	TRBV11-2	NA	TGTGCCAGCAGCTTAGGATACGAAACCGGGGAGCTGTTTTTT	CASSLGYETGELFF
TRBJ2-1	few	TRBV5-1	TRBD1	TGCGCCAGCAGCTCCGGGACAGGGGGTCGCAATGAGCAGTTCTTC	CASSSGTGGRNEQFF
TRBJ2-3	once	TRBV19	TRBD2	TGTGCCAGTAGTATAGTTCCTAGCGGGAGGGCAGATACGCAGTATTTT	CASSIVPSGRADTQYF
TRBJ2-7	many	TRBV2	NA	TGTGCCAGCAGTGGATTGGGCTTGGCTTTC	CASSGLGLAF
TRBJ1-5	many	TRBV24-1	TRBD1	TGTGCCACCAGTGATTTGAGCGGGACAGCAAATCAGCCCCAGCATTTT	CATSDLSGTANQPQHF
TRBJ1-5	NA	TRBV18	NA	TGTGCCAGCTCACCGGGGCAGGGAAGACGGAGTAGCAATCAGCCCCAGCATTTT	CASSPGQGRRSSNQPQHF
TRBJ2-4	many	TRBV12-3/TRBV12-4	NA	TGTGCCAGCAGTTTTCGGTCAGGAGCCCGCAAAAACATTCAGTACTTC	CASSFRSGARKNIQYF
TRBJ2-1	many	TRBV7-2	NA	TGTGCCAGCAGCTCGTTTTGGGTCGGCTCCTACAATGAGCAGTTCTTC	CASSSFWVGSYNEQFF
TRBJ2-1	many	TRBV11-1	NA	TGTGCCAGCAATCGTCTAGCGAACGACAATGAGCAGTTCTTC	CASNRLANDNEQFF
TRBJ2-2	few	TRBV7-9	NA	TGTGCCAGCAGCTTCCCGGGAGCGAACACCGGGGAGCTGTTTTTT	CASSFPGANTGELFF
TRBJ1-2	NA	TRBV5-1	NA	TGCGCCAGCAGCCCCGACGTTAACTATGGCTACACCTTC	CASSPDVNYGYTF
TRBJ1-5	many	TRBV15	NA	TGTGCCACCAGCAGAGGAGGCCCAGATCAGCCCCAGCATTTT	CATSRGGPDQPQHF
TRBJ2-7	NA	TRBV25-1	NA	TGTGCCAGCAGTGATGGTAAAGAATTCTACGAGCAGTACTTC	CASSDGKEFYEQYF
TRBJ2-7	many	TRBV7-9	TRBD2	TGTGCCAGCAGCACCGATAGCGGGGCCTCCTACGAGCAGTACTTC	CASSTDSGASYEQYF
TRBJ1-5	many	TRBV12-3/TRBV12-4	NA	TGTGCCAGCGGGACGGGGGTTCAGCCCCAGCATTTT	CASGTGVQPQHF
TRBJ1-5	many	TRBV6-1	NA	TGTGCCAGCAGTGAAGTACAACCCCAGCATTTT	CASSEVQPQHF
TRBJ2-2	many	TRBV20-1	TRBD2	TGCAGTGCCCAGGCCGGAATGCTAGCGGGATCGAACACCGGGGAGCTGTTTTTT	CSAQAGMLAGSNTGELFF
TRBJ2-7	many	TRBV29-1	NA	TGCAGCGTTGAAGGGCTGGGGCTTTTTGGCGAGCAGTACTTC	CSVEGLGLFGEQYF
TRBJ2-6	NA	TRBV30	TRBD1	TGTGCCTGGTCCCCCGGACAGGCCGGGGCCAACGTCCTGACTTTC	CAWSPGQAGANVLTF
TRBJ1-2	few	TRBV5-1	NA	TGCGCCAGCAGCTTGGCTACAGGGCTGGACTATGGCTACACCTTC	CASSLATGLDYGYTF
TRBJ2-1	many	TRBV6-2/TRBV6-3	NA	TGTGCCAGCAGTAGAGCCTGGGAGAGCTCCTACAATGAGCAGTTCTTC	CASSRAWESSYNEQFF
TRBJ2-1	many	TRBV18	TRBD2	TGTGCCAGCTCAACACCCGGGGGGGGCCATGAGCAGTTCTTC	CASSTPGGGHEQFF
TRBJ2-7	NA	TRBV4-1	TRBD2	TGCGCCAGCAGCCAAGGTACAGCGGGAGGGTTCTTCCCCGAGCAGTACTTC	CASSQGTAGGFFPEQYF
TRBJ1-2	NA	TRBV6-4	NA	TGTGCCAGCAGTGACTCTCGCGGCTACACCTTC	CASSDSRGYTF
TRBJ2-7	many	TRBV12-3/TRBV12-4	NA	TGTGCCAGCAGCACCGGTCACTCCTACGAGCAGTACTTC	CASSTGHSYEQYF
TRBJ1-1	many	TRBV7-3	NA	TGTGCCAGCAGCTTCTCACCGGGGGTGGGTGAAGCTTTCTTT	CASSFSPGVGEAFF
TRBJ2-7	NA	TRBV28	TRBD2	TGTGCCAGCAGTTTATCCGGGACTAGCGGTTACGGGCAGTACTTC	CASSLSGTSGYGQYF
TRBJ1-2	few	TRBV5-4	NA	TGTGCCAGCAGAACAGGCGGAACCCGGAGTGGCTACACCTTC	CASRTGGTRSGYTF
TRBJ1-5	NA	TRBV12-3/TRBV12-4	NA	TGTGCCAGCAGTCGGATAGGGGGCAATCAGCCCCAGCATTTT	CASSRIGGNQPQHF
TRBJ2-2	NA	TRBV6-1	NA	TGTGCCAGCAGTGGATGGGTAGGGAACACCGGGGAGCTGTTTTTT	CASSGWVGNTGELFF